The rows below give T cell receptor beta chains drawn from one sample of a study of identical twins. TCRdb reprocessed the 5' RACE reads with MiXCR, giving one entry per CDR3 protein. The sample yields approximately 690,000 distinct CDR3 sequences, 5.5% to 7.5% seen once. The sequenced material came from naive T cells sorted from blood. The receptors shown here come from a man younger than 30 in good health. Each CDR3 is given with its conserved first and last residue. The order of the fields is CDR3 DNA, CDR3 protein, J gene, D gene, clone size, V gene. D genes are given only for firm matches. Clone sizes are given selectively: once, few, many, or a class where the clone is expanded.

TGCGCCAGCACCTGGGGGACAGGGAGCAATGGCTACACCTTC | CASTWGTGSNGYTF | TRBJ1-2 | TRBD1 | many | TRBV5-1
TGCAGTGCTAGAGATTCTCGCGGGAGGGCCTTAAGCGGACAGGCCGGGGAGCTGTTTTTT | CSARDSRGRALSGQAGELFF | TRBJ2-2 | TRBD2 | . | TRBV20-1
TGCGCCAGCAGCTTGATTTCCGGGACGTACCAAGAGACCCAGTACTTC | CASSLISGTYQETQYF | TRBJ2-5 | . | . | TRBV5-1
TGTGCCACCAGTGATTTCAGGGGGCGCTACAATGAGCAGTTCTTC | CATSDFRGRYNEQFF | TRBJ2-1 | TRBD1 | . | TRBV24-1
TGCAGTGCCAGGACAGGGGTTAACTACGAGCAGTACTTC | CSARTGVNYEQYF | TRBJ2-7 | TRBD1 | few | TRBV20-1
TGTGCCAGCAGCCCATCGGGGGGAAGGAGAAGCTACACCTTC | CASSPSGGRRSYTF | TRBJ1-2 | . | many | TRBV5-6
TGTGCCAGCAGTTTTCACAGCGGGACCTCCTACAATGAGCAGTTCTTC | CASSFHSGTSYNEQFF | TRBJ2-1 | TRBD2 | many | TRBV6-2/TRBV6-3
TGCGCCAGCAGCCAAGGCGGGAGTGGCGACACCGGGGAGCTGTTTTTT | CASSQGGSGDTGELFF | TRBJ2-2 | TRBD2 | few | TRBV4-3
TGTGCCAGCAGTTACTCGGGCAGGGGCCAGCCCCAGCATTTT | CASSYSGRGQPQHF | TRBJ1-5 | . | few | TRBV6-2/TRBV6-3
TGCGCCAGCAGCTTGGAGACAGGGGTGAACACTGAAGCTTTCTTT | CASSLETGVNTEAFF | TRBJ1-1 | TRBD1 | many | TRBV5-1
TGTGCCAGCAGCCAAGAAGGACTAGCCAAAAACATTCAGTACTTC | CASSQEGLAKNIQYF | TRBJ2-4 | . | many | TRBV3-1
TGCGCCAGCAGCCAAGATGTGACAGGCTATCAGCCCCAGCATTTT | CASSQDVTGYQPQHF | TRBJ1-5 | . | many | TRBV4-1
TGTGCCAGCAGTTTGTCGGGACAGGGTATCGGGGAGCAGTTCTTC | CASSLSGQGIGEQFF | TRBJ2-1 | TRBD1 | few | TRBV12-3/TRBV12-4
TGTGCCAGCAGGTTCCGGGGTTCGGGGTACGAGCAGTACTTC | CASRFRGSGYEQYF | TRBJ2-7 | . | few | TRBV28
TGTGCCAGCACCAAGGACCCACTTCTAGAGACCCAGTACTTC | CASTKDPLLETQYF | TRBJ2-5 | . | . | TRBV7-9
TGTGCCAGCTCCCTATTGGAACTAGCAGGTTCAGAGACCCAGTACTTC | CASSLLELAGSETQYF | TRBJ2-5 | . | . | TRBV18
TGTGCCAGCACCGCTACAGGGGGAGAGAGGGGCTACACCTTC | CASTATGGERGYTF | TRBJ1-2 | TRBD1 | few | TRBV7-3
TGCAGCGTTGGGAAAGGGGCAGGGGAAGATACGCAGTATTTT | CSVGKGAGEDTQYF | TRBJ2-3 | . | many | TRBV29-1
TGTGCCACCAGCAGGAGGGGCTTCGTTGAAGCTTTCTTT | CATSRRGFVEAFF | TRBJ1-1 | . | many | TRBV15
TGCGCCAGCAGCCGCGAAACAGGGGGCTTGTTCTTC | CASSRETGGLFF | TRBJ2-1 | TRBD1 | . | TRBV5-1
TGTGCCAGCAGCTTAGTGACAGATCCAAGAGGGACCCAGTACTTC | CASSLVTDPRGTQYF | TRBJ2-5 | . | . | TRBV11-2
TGCAGCGTTGTTGGGACTAGCATCCGCACAGATACGCAGTATTTT | CSVVGTSIRTDTQYF | TRBJ2-3 | TRBD2 | many | TRBV29-1
TGTGCCACCAGTGATACCCACCGGGATGATACGCAGTATTTT | CATSDTHRDDTQYF | TRBJ2-3 | . | many | TRBV24-1
TGCAGTTCGGGACAGGGTCCCTACAATGAGCAGTTCTTC | CSSGQGPYNEQFF | TRBJ2-1 | TRBD1 | many | TRBV20-1
TGTGCCAGCAGCGTAGACAGGGAAAACATTCAGTACTTC | CASSVDRENIQYF | TRBJ2-4 | . | . | TRBV9
TGCGCCAGCAGCCAAGATGCCGTGGAGACCCAGTACTTC | CASSQDAVETQYF | TRBJ2-5 | . | many | TRBV4-1
TGTGCCAGCAGCTTGGTGGTTGCGGGACTCACCGGGGAGCTGTTTTTT | CASSLVVAGLTGELFF | TRBJ2-2 | . | many | TRBV5-5
TGTGCCAGCAGCTATACTACGGGACAGGGCACCGGGGAGCTGTTTTTT | CASSYTTGQGTGELFF | TRBJ2-2 | TRBD1 | . | TRBV7-7
TGTGCCAGCAGTCCCGACCCACTAGCGAGAACAGATACGCAGTATTTT | CASSPDPLARTDTQYF | TRBJ2-3 | TRBD2 | many | TRBV12-3/TRBV12-4
TGTGCCAGTAGTAGAAGCGATCAGCCCCAGCATTTT | CASSRSDQPQHF | TRBJ1-5 | . | few | TRBV19
TGCAGCGTTGTCGGAACAGCTGGCTATGGCTACACCTTC | CSVVGTAGYGYTF | TRBJ1-2 | . | . | TRBV29-1
TGTGCCAGCAGCTTGGGCGGGGTCGGGAACACCGGGGAGCTGTTTTTT | CASSLGGVGNTGELFF | TRBJ2-2 | . | many | TRBV5-6
TGTGCCAGCTCACCTTACCCCTCAAATAGCAATCAGCCCCAGCATTTT | CASSPYPSNSNQPQHF | TRBJ1-5 | . | . | TRBV18
TGCGCCAGCAGCCAGGACGAACAGGGGACCTACGAGCAGTACTTC | CASSQDEQGTYEQYF | TRBJ2-7 | TRBD1 | . | TRBV4-3
TGCGCCAGCAGCCCGGGACAGGGCTCCGAGCAGTACTTC | CASSPGQGSEQYF | TRBJ2-7 | TRBD1 | many | TRBV4-3
TGTGCCACCAGCAGAGATTTGCGCGGCGAGACCCAGTACTTC | CATSRDLRGETQYF | TRBJ2-5 | . | few | TRBV15
TGTGCCAGCAGTTATACCAGCGGGCTAGACACAGATACGCAGTATTTT | CASSYTSGLDTDTQYF | TRBJ2-3 | . | many | TRBV27
TGTGCCAGCAGCCTCCCGGCGGGGCCCCTGGATGAGCAGTTCTTC | CASSLPAGPLDEQFF | TRBJ2-1 | . | few | TRBV7-2
TGTGCCAGCAGCTCTTTCCAAGAGACCCAGTACTTC | CASSSFQETQYF | TRBJ2-5 | . | . | TRBV12-3/TRBV12-4
TGCGCCAGCAGCTTGCTAGGAGGGGGGCAAGAGACCCAGTACTTC | CASSLLGGGQETQYF | TRBJ2-5 | . | few | TRBV5-1
TGCGCCAGCAGCCAAGGAATCCTAGCGGAGCTCTACGAGCAGTACTTC | CASSQGILAELYEQYF | TRBJ2-7 | TRBD2 | many | TRBV4-3
TGCAGCGTTAGACTAGCAGCCAACACCGGGGAGCTGTTTTTT | CSVRLAANTGELFF | TRBJ2-2 | TRBD2 | many | TRBV29-1
TGTGCCGGCTCCGGGACAGGGGTGTCCGAGCAGTACTTC | CAGSGTGVSEQYF | TRBJ2-7 | TRBD1 | . | TRBV28
TGTGCCAGCAGCTTAGAAGTAGAGGGCACCCGTGGGATTCAGTACTTC | CASSLEVEGTRGIQYF | TRBJ2-4 | . | few | TRBV7-9
TGTGCCAGCAGCTTACCCAGGGGGCTGGCAGTAGATGAAAAACTGTTTTTT | CASSLPRGLAVDEKLFF | TRBJ1-4 | TRBD1 | . | TRBV7-9
TGTGCCAGCAGCAAGACAGGGTTTTCAGGAGGGGCCAACGTCCTGACTTTC | CASSKTGFSGGANVLTF | TRBJ2-6 | TRBD1 | . | TRBV9
TGTGCCAGCATGGACCCTCTAGGGGAGACCCAGTACTTC | CASMDPLGETQYF | TRBJ2-5 | . | few | TRBV6-1
TGTGCCAGCAGCCCCGGGAGCGGGAGTAACATTCAGTACTTC | CASSPGSGSNIQYF | TRBJ2-4 | TRBD2 | . | TRBV28
TGTGCCAGCAGTTCGACAGGCGCTCGGCGTAATGAAGCTTTCTTT | CASSSTGARRNEAFF | TRBJ1-1 | . | . | TRBV7-9
TGCGCCAGCAGCCATAACAATGAGCAGTTCTTC | CASSHNNEQFF | TRBJ2-1 | . | many | TRBV5-1
TGTGCCAGCAGTATAAGCTCTGGGGCCAACGTCCTGACTTTC | CASSISSGANVLTF | TRBJ2-6 | . | . | TRBV12-3/TRBV12-4
TGCAGTGCTCAAACTAGCGGGAGTTTCACAGATACGCAGTATTTT | CSAQTSGSFTDTQYF | TRBJ2-3 | TRBD2 | few | TRBV20-1